This T cell receptor beta chain was found in a study of cytomegalovirus exposure and HLA in healthy donors. Comment on this clone: Its antigen is not known.

Whole-study results and caveats: Earlier analysis yielded a pattern in which most TCR beta V segments were productive about 90% or about 30% of the time. Reported performance of the classifier showed diagnosis of cytomegalovirus status with high specificity and sensitivity.

PCR employed 60 Vbeta and 13 Jbeta primers. The method was immunoSEQ multiplex PCR; TCRdb's version includes in-frame clones alone and lacks a portion of them. The sample shows 75,000 to 100,000 clones, around 60% of them seen only once. The CDR3 has 15 residues. The V end lost 6 bases, the J end lost 3 bases, and 18 bases lay between the germline ends. Germline V gene sequence: CDR1 MNHNS, CDR2 SASEGT. The genes are TRBV6-1 and TRBJ2-7, with D perhaps TRBD1 (6 bases). The sequence came from a man aged 55 to 70 in good health and CMV-seronegative. The sample was PBMCs. The CDR3 coding sequence is TGTGCCAGCAGCCCCCCGGGACACCTAAACTACGAGCAGTACTTC. Its translation is CASSPPGHLNYEQYF.